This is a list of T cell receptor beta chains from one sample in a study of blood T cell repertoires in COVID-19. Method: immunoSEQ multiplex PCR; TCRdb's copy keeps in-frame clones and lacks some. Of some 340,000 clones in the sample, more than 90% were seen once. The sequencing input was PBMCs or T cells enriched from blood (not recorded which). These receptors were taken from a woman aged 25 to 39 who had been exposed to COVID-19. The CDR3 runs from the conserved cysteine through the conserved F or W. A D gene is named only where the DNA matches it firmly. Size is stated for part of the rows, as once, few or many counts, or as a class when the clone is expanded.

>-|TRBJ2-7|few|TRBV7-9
TGTGCCAGCAGCTTTTACACCGGGACAAGATCCTACGAGCAGTACTTC
CASSFYTGTRSYEQYF
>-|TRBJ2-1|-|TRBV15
TGTGCCACCAGCAGAGATTGGAGGAATGAGCAGTTCTTC
CATSRDWRNEQFF
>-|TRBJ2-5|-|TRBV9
TGTGCCAGCAGGACTGCTCTTTCGACCCAGTACTTC
CASRTALSTQYF
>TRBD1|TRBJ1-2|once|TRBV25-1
TGTGCCAGCAGTGAACAGGGGGCCTATGGCTACACCTTC
CASSEQGAYGYTF
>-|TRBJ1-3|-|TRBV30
TGTGCCTGGAGTGAGCCCGGACAAGGGTGGAGAAACACCATATATTTT
CAWSEPGQGWRNTIYF
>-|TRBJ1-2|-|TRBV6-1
TGTGCCAGCAGTGAACAATTCGGCAGGGCCTATGGCTACACCTTC
CASSEQFGRAYGYTF
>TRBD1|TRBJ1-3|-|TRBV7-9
TGTGCCAGCAGCTTGGGACAGAACTCTGGAAACACCATATATTTT
CASSLGQNSGNTIYF
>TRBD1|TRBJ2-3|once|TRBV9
TGTGCCAGCAGCGTAGAAACAGGGGCAGATACGCAGTATTTT
CASSVETGADTQYF
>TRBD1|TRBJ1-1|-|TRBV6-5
TGTGCCAGCAGTCCTTTTGACAGGGGGAGGACTGAAGCTTTCTTT
CASSPFDRGRTEAFF
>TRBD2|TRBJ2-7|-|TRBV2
TGTGCCAGCAGCCGACTAGCGGGGGCGACATTTTTATTCGAGCAGTACTTC
CASSRLAGATFLFEQYF
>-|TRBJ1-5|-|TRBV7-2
TGTGCCAGCAGCTTACGCACCGGGGATCAGCCCCAGCATTTT
CASSLRTGDQPQHF
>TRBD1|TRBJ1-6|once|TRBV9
TGTGCCAGCAGCGTAGCCCCTTTGGACAGGGTTGGTTCACCCCTCCACTTT
CASSVAPLDRVGSPLHF
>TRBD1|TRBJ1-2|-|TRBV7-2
TGTGCCAGCAGCTCCGGGACAGGAGGTGGCTACACCTTC
CASSSGTGGGYTF
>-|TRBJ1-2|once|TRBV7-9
TGTGCCAGCAGCTCGACAGCGTTCTATGGCTACACCTTC
CASSSTAFYGYTF
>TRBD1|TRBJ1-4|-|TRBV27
TGTGCCAGCAGTTACCTCCTGACAGGGGGCTTGGAAAAACTGTTTTTT
CASSYLLTGGLEKLFF
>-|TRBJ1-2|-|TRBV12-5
TGTGCTAGTGGTTTGTTCCTGACAGGCCTTGGCTACACCTTC
CASGLFLTGLGYTF
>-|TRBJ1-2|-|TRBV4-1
TGCGCCAGCAGCCCGAGAGGACTGTTGAACTATGGCTACACCTTC
CASSPRGLLNYGYTF
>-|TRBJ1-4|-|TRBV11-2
TGTGCCAGCAGCTTTATGGGGAGGCCTAATGAAAAACTGTTTTTT
CASSFMGRPNEKLFF
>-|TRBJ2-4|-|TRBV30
TGTGCCTGGAAATCAAGTGGAGGGAACATTCAGTACTTC
CAWKSSGGNIQYF
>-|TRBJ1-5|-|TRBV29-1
TGCAGCGCCATGGGGGGTCCGGATCAGCCCCAGCATTTT
CSAMGGPDQPQHF
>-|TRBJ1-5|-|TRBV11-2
TGTGCCAGCAGTTCGGACACTTATAGCAATCAGCCCCAGCATTTT
CASSSDTYSNQPQHF
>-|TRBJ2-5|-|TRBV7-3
TGTGCCAGGGGAGATACCCAGTACTTC
CARGDTQYF
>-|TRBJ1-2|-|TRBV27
TGTGCCAGCAGACCAGCGGACGGTTATGGCTACACCTTC
CASRPADGYGYTF
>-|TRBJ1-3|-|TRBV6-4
TGTGCCAGCAGTGAAAAGGACGCAAATTCGGGGGGAAACACCATATATTTT
CASSEKDANSGGNTIYF
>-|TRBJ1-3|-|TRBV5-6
TGTGCCAGCAGGGAAAACGGGGGCTCTGGAAACACCATATATTTT
CASRENGGSGNTIYF
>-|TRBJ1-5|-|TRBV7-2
TGTGCCAGCAGCGCCCAGGGGAACTACAATCAGCCCCAGCATTTT
CASSAQGNYNQPQHF
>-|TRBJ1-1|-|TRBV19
TGTGCCAGTACCCTTCTACAGGGCACTGAAGCTTTCTTT
CASTLLQGTEAFF
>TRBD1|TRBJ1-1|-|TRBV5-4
TGTGCCAACCGGGACAGGGACCGTGCTGAAGCTTTCTTT
CANRDRDRAEAFF
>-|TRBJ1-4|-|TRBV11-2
TGTGCCAGCAGCTTAGCTAGGACAGAAAAACTGTTTTTT
CASSLARTEKLFF
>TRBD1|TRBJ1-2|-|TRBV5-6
TGTGCCAGCAGCCCCCCCGCGACAGGGCAAGGCTACACCTTC
CASSPPATGQGYTF
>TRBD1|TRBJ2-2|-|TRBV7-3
TGTGCCAGCAGCCGGGACAGGGCAGGGACCGGGGAGCTGTTTTTT
CASSRDRAGTGELFF
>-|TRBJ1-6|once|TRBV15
TGTGCCACCAGCGGCTCTTGGGGACTGCTGTATAATTCACCCCTCCACTTT
CATSGSWGLLYNSPLHF
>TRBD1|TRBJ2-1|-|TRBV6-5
TGTGCCAGCAGGGGTCCGGGACAGGGTCATGAGCAGTTCTTC
CASRGPGQGHEQFF
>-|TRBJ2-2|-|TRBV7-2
TGTGCCAGCAGCTTAGCGGGGCCGATTATATTATACACCGGGGAGCTGTTTTTT
CASSLAGPIILYTGELFF
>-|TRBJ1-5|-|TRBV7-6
TGTGCCAGCAGCCGCGGCTGGCTCGGCCAGCCCCAGCATTTT
CASSRGWLGQPQHF
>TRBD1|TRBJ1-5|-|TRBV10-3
TGTGCCATCAGTGCCATAACGACAGGGGGCAAGCATTTT
CAISAITTGGKHF
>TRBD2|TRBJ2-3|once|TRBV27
TGTGCCAGCAGTTTCTCGACTAGCGGGGGAGTCACAGATACGCAGTATTTT
CASSFSTSGGVTDTQYF
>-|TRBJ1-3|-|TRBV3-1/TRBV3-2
TGTGCCAGCAGCCCGGGGACACTCAGCTCTGGAAACACCATATATTTT
CASSPGTLSSGNTIYF
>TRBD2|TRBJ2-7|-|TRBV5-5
TGTGCCAGCAGCTTGGCCGGGAATAGCGGGGGGGCCTACGAGCAGTACTTC
CASSLAGNSGGAYEQYF
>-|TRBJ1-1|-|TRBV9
TGTGCCAGCAGCGTAGCCAGGCAGAACACTGAAGCTTTCTTT
CASSVARQNTEAFF
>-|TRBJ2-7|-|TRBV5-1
TGCGCCAGCAGCCATCACCGGGACACCTACGAGCAGTACTTC
CASSHHRDTYEQYF
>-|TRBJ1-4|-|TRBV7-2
TGTGCCAGCAGGCAACACCCAGGGGAGTCCAAAGAAAAACTGTTTTTT
CASRQHPGESKEKLFF
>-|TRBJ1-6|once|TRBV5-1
TGCGCCAGCAGCGCGGAGTTGAGTACCCACTCCTATAATTCACCCCTCCACTTT
CASSAELSTHSYNSPLHF
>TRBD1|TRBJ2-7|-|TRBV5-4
TGTGCCAGCAGCTTTCCGGGACAGGGCTACGAGCAGTACTTC
CASSFPGQGYEQYF
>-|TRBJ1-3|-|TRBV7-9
TGTGCCAGCAGAGGAACAGCAGACGCTGGAAACACCATATATTTT
CASRGTADAGNTIYF